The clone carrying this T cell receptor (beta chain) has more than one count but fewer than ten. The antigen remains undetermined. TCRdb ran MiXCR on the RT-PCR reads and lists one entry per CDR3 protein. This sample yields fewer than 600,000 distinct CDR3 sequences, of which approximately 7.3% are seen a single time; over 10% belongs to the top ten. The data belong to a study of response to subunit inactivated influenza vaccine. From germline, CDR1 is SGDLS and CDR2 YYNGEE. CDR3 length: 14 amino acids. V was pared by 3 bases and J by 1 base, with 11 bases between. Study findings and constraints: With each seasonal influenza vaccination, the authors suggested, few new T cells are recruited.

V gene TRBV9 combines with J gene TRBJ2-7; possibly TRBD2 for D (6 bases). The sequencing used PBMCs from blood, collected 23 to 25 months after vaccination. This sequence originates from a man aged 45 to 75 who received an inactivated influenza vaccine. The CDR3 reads CASSGGGMSYEQYF. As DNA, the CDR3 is TGTGCCAGCAGCGGAGGAGGGATGTCCTACGAGCAGTACTTC.